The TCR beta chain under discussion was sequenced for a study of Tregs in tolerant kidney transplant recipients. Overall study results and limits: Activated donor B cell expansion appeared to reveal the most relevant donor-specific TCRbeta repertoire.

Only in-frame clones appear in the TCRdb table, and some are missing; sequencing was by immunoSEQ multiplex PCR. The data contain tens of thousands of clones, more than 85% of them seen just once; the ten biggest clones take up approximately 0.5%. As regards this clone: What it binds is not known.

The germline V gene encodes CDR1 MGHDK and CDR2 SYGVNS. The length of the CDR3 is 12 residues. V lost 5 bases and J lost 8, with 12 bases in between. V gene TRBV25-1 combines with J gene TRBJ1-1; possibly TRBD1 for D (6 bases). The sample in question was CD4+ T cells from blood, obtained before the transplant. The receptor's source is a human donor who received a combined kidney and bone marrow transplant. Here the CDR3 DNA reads TGTGCCAGCAGTACAGTGAGGGGGGAAGCTTTCTTT. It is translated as CASSTVRGEAFF.